This TCR beta chain was sequenced in a study of CD8 T cells in Susac syndrome. Overall study findings and caveats: It was acknowledged by the study that relatively few individuals were included in its TCR sequencing and HLA analysis.

The RNA, about 0.45 to 1 ug, was put through reverse transcription using random hexamers. immunoSEQ multiplex PCR amplified TCR beta CDR3 across 54 Vbeta, 13 Jbeta. TCRdb itself ran the immunoSEQ multiplex PCR reads through MiXCR, one entry per CDR3 protein. This table holds about 140,000 distinct CDR3 sequences, 94% found once. Healthy donors served as age- and sex-matched controls. TEMRA cells were enriched by FACS, and CD4+ and CD8+ T cells were negatively isolated. A note on this clonotype: Its target is unknown.

V shed 6 bases, J shed 4 bases, and the junction held 6 bases outside the gene matches. The CDR3 is 14 amino acids. Germline V lookup: CDR1 SGHDN, CDR2 FVKESK. This clonotype was sampled from a human donor in good health. This chain uses TRBV14 with TRBJ2-1; 7 bases are a match to TRBD2. The sample comprised CD8+ T cells from PBMCs. The CDR3 loop reads CASSYSSGYNEQFF. Here the CDR3 DNA reads TGTGCCAGCAGTTACTCTAGCGGATACAATGAGCAGTTCTTC.